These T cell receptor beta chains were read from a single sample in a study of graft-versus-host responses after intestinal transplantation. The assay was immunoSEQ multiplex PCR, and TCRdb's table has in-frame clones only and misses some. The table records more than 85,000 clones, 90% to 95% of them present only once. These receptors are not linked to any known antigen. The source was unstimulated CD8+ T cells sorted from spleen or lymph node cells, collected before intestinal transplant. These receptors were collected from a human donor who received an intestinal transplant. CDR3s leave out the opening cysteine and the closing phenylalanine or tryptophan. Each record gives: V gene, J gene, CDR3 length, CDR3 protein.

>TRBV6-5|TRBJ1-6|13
ASSYGTGGRSPLH
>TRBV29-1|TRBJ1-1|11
SVLTGMNTEAF
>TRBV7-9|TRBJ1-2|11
ASSRGQEDGYT
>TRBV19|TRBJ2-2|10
ASSLLTGELF
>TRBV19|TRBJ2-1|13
ASSITGSSYNEQF
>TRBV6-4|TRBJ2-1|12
ASSEHMYGNEQF
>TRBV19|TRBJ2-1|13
ASSFTSGRYNEQF
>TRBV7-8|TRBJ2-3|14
ASSSRTVPDTDTQY
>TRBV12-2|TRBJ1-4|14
ASPLTGLATNEKLF
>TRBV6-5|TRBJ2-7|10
ASSSQDYEQY
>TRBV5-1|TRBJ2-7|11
ASSLAQSYEQY
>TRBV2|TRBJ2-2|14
ASSDAMTGSTGELF
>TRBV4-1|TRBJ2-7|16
ASSQGASGGSISYEQY
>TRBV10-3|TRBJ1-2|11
AISENENYGYT
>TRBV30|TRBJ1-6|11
AWSVGDNSPLH
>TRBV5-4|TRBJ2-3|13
ASSFSGGAEDTQY
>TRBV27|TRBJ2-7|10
ASRTGIYEQY